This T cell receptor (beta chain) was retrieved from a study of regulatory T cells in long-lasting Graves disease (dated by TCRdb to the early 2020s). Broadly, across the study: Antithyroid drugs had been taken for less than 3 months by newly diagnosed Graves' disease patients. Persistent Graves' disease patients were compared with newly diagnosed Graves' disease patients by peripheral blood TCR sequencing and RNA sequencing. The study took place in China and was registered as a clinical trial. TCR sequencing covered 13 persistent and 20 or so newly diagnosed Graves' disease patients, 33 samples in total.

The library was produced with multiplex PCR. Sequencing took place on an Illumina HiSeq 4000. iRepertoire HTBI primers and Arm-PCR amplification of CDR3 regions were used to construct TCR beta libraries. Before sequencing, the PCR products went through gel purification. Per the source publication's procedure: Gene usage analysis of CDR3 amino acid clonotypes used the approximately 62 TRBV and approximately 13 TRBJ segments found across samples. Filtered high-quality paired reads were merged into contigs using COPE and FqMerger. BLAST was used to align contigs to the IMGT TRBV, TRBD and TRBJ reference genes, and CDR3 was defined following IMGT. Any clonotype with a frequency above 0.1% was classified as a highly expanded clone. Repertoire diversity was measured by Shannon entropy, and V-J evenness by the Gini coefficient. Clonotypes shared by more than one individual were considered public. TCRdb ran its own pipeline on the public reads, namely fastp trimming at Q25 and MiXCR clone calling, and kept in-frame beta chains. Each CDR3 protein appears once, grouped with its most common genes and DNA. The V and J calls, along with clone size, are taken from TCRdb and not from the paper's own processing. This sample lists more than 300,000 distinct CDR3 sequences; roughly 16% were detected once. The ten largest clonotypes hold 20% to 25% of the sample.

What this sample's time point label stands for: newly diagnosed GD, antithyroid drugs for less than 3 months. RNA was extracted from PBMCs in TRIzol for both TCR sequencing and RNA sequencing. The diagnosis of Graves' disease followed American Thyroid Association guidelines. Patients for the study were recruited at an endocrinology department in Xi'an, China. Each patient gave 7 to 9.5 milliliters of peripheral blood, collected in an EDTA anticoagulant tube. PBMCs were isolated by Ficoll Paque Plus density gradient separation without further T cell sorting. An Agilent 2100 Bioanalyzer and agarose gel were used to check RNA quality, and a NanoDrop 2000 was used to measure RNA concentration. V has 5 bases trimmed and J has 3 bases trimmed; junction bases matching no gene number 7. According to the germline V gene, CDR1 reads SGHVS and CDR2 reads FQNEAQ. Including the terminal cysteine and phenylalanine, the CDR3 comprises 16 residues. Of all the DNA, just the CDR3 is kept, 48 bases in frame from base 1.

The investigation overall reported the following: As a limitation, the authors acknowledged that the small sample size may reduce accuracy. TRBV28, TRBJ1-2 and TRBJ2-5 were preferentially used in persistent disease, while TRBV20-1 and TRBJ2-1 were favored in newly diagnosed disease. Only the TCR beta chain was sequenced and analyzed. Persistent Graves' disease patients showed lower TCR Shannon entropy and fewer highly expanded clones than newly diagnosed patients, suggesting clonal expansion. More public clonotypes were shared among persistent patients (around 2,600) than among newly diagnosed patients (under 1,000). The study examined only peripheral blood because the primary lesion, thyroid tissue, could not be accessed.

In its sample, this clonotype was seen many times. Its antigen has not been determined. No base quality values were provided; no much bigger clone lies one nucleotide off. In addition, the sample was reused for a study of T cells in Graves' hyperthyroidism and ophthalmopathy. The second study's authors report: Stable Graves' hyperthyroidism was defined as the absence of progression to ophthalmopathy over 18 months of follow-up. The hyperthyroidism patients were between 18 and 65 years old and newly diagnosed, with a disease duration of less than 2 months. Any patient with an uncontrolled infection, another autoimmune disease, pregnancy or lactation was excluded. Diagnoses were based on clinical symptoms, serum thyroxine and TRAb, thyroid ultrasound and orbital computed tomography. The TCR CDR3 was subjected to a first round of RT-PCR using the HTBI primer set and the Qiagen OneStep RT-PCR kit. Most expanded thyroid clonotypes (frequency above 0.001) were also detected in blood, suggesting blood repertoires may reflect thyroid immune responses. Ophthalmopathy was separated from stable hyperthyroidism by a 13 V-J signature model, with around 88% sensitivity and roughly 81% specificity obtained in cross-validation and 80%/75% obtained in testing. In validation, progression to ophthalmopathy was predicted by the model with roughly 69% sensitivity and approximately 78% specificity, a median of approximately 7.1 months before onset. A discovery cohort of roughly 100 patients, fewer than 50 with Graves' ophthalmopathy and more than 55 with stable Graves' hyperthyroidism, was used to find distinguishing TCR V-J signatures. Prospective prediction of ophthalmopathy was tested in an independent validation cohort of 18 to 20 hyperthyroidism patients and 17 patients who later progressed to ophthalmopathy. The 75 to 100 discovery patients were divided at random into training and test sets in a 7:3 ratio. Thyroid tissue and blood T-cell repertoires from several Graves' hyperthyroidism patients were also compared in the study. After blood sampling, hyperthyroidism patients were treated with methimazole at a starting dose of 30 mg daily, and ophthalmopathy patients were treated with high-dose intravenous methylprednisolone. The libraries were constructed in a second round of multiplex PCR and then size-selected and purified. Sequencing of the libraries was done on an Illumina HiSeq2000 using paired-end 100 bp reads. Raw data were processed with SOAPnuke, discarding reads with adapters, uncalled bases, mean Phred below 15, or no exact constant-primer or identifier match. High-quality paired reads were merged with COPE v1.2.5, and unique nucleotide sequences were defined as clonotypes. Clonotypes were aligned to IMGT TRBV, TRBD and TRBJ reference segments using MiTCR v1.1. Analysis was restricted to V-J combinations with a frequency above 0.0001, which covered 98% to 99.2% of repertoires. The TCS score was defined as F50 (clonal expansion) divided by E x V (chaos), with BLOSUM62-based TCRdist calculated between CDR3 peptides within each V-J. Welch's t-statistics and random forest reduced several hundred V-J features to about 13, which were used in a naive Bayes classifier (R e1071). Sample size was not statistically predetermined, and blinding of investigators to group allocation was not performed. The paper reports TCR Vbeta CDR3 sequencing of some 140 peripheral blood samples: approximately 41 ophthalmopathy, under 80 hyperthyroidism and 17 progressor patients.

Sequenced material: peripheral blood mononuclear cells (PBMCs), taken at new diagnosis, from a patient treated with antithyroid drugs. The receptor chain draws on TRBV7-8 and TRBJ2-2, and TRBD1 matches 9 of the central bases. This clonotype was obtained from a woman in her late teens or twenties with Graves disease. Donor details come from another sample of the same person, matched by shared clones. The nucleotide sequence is TGTGCCAGCAGCGAGACAGGGGGGGATTACACCGGGGAGCTGTTTTTT. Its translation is CASSETGGDYTGELFF.